The rows below give T cell receptor beta chains drawn from one sample of a study of beta chain features in type 1 diabetes. Some clones are missing from TCRdb's copy, which holds only in-frame ones; the method was immunoSEQ multiplex PCR. The profile shows 500,000 to 650,000 clones, over 10% of them singletons. Sequencing used naive CD4+ T cells from blood. These receptors originate from a man aged 25 to 40 with type 1 diabetes. Both conserved end residues are part of each CDR3. The D gene is left open where the match is weak. Clone size, where shown, is once, few, many, or a class for clones that have expanded.

v_call: TRBV18; clone_size: -; j_call: TRBJ2-3; d_call: TRBD2; cdr3_nt: TGTGCCAGCTCACCATCTAGCGGGGTCACAGATACGCAGTATTTT; cdr3_aa: CASSPSSGVTDTQYF
v_call: TRBV7-6; clone_size: few; j_call: TRBJ1-1; d_call: -; cdr3_nt: TGTGCCAGCAGCTTAGTTCCCGGGCAGGGAGGAATCACTGAAGCTTTCTTT; cdr3_aa: CASSLVPGQGGITEAFF
v_call: TRBV7-2; clone_size: -; j_call: TRBJ1-6; d_call: -; cdr3_nt: TGTGCCAGCAGCTTAGTAATTACTGATCCACCCCTCCACTTT; cdr3_aa: CASSLVITDPPLHF
v_call: TRBV5-1; clone_size: -; j_call: TRBJ2-5; d_call: TRBD2; cdr3_nt: TGCGCCAGCAGAGCGCTAGCGGGGCAAGAGACCCAGTACTTC; cdr3_aa: CASRALAGQETQYF
v_call: TRBV11-2; clone_size: few; j_call: TRBJ2-1; d_call: -; cdr3_nt: TGTGCCAGCATCGAAGGACAGAGCTCCTACAATGAGCAGTTCTTC; cdr3_aa: CASIEGQSSYNEQFF
v_call: TRBV25-1; clone_size: -; j_call: TRBJ2-7; d_call: -; cdr3_nt: TGTGCCAGCAGTGACAGGTTTCCCTACGAGCAGTACTTC; cdr3_aa: CASSDRFPYEQYF
v_call: TRBV25-1; clone_size: once; j_call: TRBJ1-1; d_call: -; cdr3_nt: TGTGCCAGCAGTGCCTTGGGGCAGATCTTGAACACTGAAGCTTTCTTT; cdr3_aa: CASSALGQILNTEAFF
v_call: TRBV11-1; clone_size: few; j_call: TRBJ1-2; d_call: -; cdr3_nt: TGTGCCAGCAGCTCGTCTGCCAATAACTATGGCTACACCTTC; cdr3_aa: CASSSSANNYGYTF
v_call: TRBV9; clone_size: -; j_call: TRBJ1-4; d_call: -; cdr3_nt: TGTGCCAGCAGCCCCCAGGGGTCGGTTCAAGAAAAACTGTTTTTT; cdr3_aa: CASSPQGSVQEKLFF
v_call: TRBV11-3; clone_size: few; j_call: TRBJ1-6; d_call: -; cdr3_nt: TGTGCCAGCAACCGACAGGATGCTAATTCACCCCTCCACTTT; cdr3_aa: CASNRQDANSPLHF